These T cell receptor beta chains were read from a single sample in a study of blood T cell repertoires in COVID-19. Assay used: immunoSEQ multiplex PCR; TCRdb lists only in-frame clones, some missing. The sample records roughly 220,000 clones, around 87% being singletons. Specimen: PBMCs or T cells enriched from blood (not recorded which). The source of these receptors is a man under 40 who had been exposed to COVID-19. CDR3s include the opening cysteine and the closing phenylalanine or tryptophan. Each record gives: V gene, J gene, D gene, clone size, CDR3 protein, CDR3 DNA. D genes are given only for firm matches. Clone size is not always given. Where it is, it says once, few, many or a class for expanded clones.

TRBV12-5	TRBJ1-5	TRBD1	.	CASGQGNQPQHF	TGTGCTAGTGGACAGGGGAATCAGCCCCAGCATTTT
TRBV6-2/TRBV6-3	TRBJ1-1	.	.	CASSFWGRNTEAFF	TGTGCCAGCAGTTTTTGGGGCCGGAACACTGAAGCTTTCTTT
TRBV6-1	TRBJ1-5	TRBD1	.	CASSATGRNQPQHF	TGTGCCAGCAGTGCGACAGGGCGGAATCAGCCCCAGCATTTT
TRBV6-5	TRBJ1-4	.	.	CASSRTTTNEKLFF	TGTGCCAGCAGCAGGACAACAACTAATGAAAAACTGTTTTTT
TRBV5-1	TRBJ2-1	TRBD1	.	CASSLEGLTGQGNEQFF	TGCGCCAGCAGCTTGGAGGGCCTGACAGGGCAAGGTAATGAGCAGTTCTTC
TRBV20-1	TRBJ1-1	.	.	CRTGYDTEAFF	TGCCGTACAGGGTACGATACTGAAGCTTTCTTT
TRBV28	TRBJ2-7	TRBD1	many	CASIRQGPAYEQYF	TGTGCCAGCATACGACAGGGTCCTGCCTACGAGCAGTACTTC
TRBV27	TRBJ2-5	.	.	CASSLMGGQGTQYF	TGTGCCAGCAGTTTAATGGGGGGGCAAGGGACCCAGTACTTC
TRBV20-1	TRBJ2-7	.	few	CSASPSGYEQYF	TGCAGTGCTAGTCCTTCCGGCTACGAGCAGTACTTC
TRBV10-1	TRBJ1-4	TRBD1	.	CASSEGRGRGEKLFF	TGCGCCAGCAGTGAAGGAAGGGGGCGAGGTGAAAAACTGTTTTTT
TRBV18	TRBJ2-7	TRBD1	.	CASSPRQGFYEQYF	TGTGCCAGCTCACCACGACAGGGATTCTACGAGCAGTACTTC
TRBV18	TRBJ1-1	TRBD1	.	CASSPPRGQGGFNTEAFF	TGTGCCAGCTCACCACCGCGGGGACAGGGGGGGTTCAACACTGAAGCTTTCTTT
TRBV10-3	TRBJ2-5	.	.	CAISENWKLVATQYF	TGTGCCATCAGTGAGAATTGGAAACTAGTTGCGACCCAGTACTTC
TRBV27	TRBJ2-6	.	.	CASSLYNIGANVLTF	TGTGCCAGCAGTTTATACAATATTGGGGCCAACGTCCTGACTTTC
TRBV2	TRBJ1-6	.	.	CASSEDRVRSPLHF	TGTGCCAGCAGTGAAGACAGGGTTCGTTCACCCCTCCACTTT
TRBV3-1/TRBV3-2	TRBJ2-2	.	.	CASSPTLRQLGELFF	TGTGCCAGCAGCCCTACGCTGCGACAGTTAGGGGAGCTGTTTTTT
TRBV5-1	TRBJ1-2	.	.	CASSLRSDYGYTF	TGCGCCAGCAGCTTGCGGTCCGACTATGGCTACACCTTC
TRBV6-1	TRBJ1-2	TRBD1	.	CASSEATAFRTGKLSNYGYTF	TGTGCCAGCAGTGAAGCAACCGCTTTCCGGACAGGGAAACTTTCTAACTATGGCTACACCTTC
TRBV5-4	TRBJ2-1	.	.	CASSLAEGGGGVLNEQFF	TGTGCCAGCAGCTTGGCCGAGGGTGGCGGGGGCGTACTGAATGAGCAGTTCTTC
TRBV30	TRBJ1-1	.	.	CAWSQGYTEAFF	TGTGCCTGGAGCCAGGGTTACACTGAAGCTTTCTTT
TRBV12-3/TRBV12-4	TRBJ2-7	.	.	CASSSYNEQYF	TGTGCCAGCAGTTCCTATAACGAGCAGTACTTC
TRBV5-1	TRBJ2-7	.	.	CASSSTGLTFYEQYF	TGCGCCAGCAGCTCTACGGGACTGACTTTCTACGAGCAGTACTTC
TRBV3-1/TRBV3-2	TRBJ1-2	.	.	CASSKHLQDAYGYTF	TGTGCCAGCAGCAAACACCTCCAGGATGCCTATGGCTACACCTTC
TRBV29-1	TRBJ2-3	.	.	CSPLSPGTDTQYF	TGCAGCCCATTAAGCCCAGGGACAGATACGCAGTATTTT
TRBV30	TRBJ1-6	.	.	CAWSLTGTNSPLHF	TGTGCCTGGAGTCTGACAGGAACCAATTCACCCCTCCACTTT
TRBV4-1	TRBJ2-7	.	.	CASSHSPRGRTSSYEQYF	TGCGCCAGCAGCCATTCTCCGCGGGGCAGGACGTCTTCCTACGAGCAGTACTTC
TRBV7-2	TRBJ2-1	TRBD2	.	CASSWERGGYNEQFF	TGTGCCAGCAGCTGGGAGCGGGGGGGTTACAATGAGCAGTTCTTC
TRBV3-1/TRBV3-2	TRBJ2-1	TRBD2	few	CAAARGGNNEQFF	TGTGCCGCCGCCCGCGGGGGGAACAATGAGCAGTTCTTC
TRBV2	TRBJ2-7	.	.	CASSVTLEQYF	TGTGCCAGCAGTGTAACTCTCGAGCAGTACTTC
TRBV5-6	TRBJ1-4	.	once	CASSSGASNEKLFF	TGTGCCAGCAGCTCCGGAGCATCTAATGAAAAACTGTTTTTT
TRBV4-3	TRBJ2-4	.	.	CASSQEFGRLNIQYF	TGCGCCAGCAGCCAAGAGTTTGGCAGACTAAACATTCAGTACTTC
TRBV9	TRBJ2-1	.	.	CASSVADVLVYYSYNEQFF	TGTGCCAGCAGCGTAGCTGATGTGTTGGTCTACTACTCCTACAATGAGCAGTTCTTC
TRBV5-6	TRBJ2-5	TRBD2	.	CASSFSSGGETQYF	TGTGCCAGCAGCTTCTCTAGCGGGGGGGAGACCCAGTACTTC
TRBV15	TRBJ2-3	.	.	CATSRDEDEEVTDTQYF	TGTGCCACCAGCAGAGATGAAGATGAGGAAGTCACAGATACGCAGTATTTT
TRBV4-1	TRBJ2-3	.	.	CASSQGRSTDTQYF	TGCGCCAGCAGCCAAGGGAGAAGCACAGATACGCAGTATTTT
TRBV5-1	TRBJ2-7	.	.	CASSFGQSYEQYF	TGCGCCAGCAGCTTCGGACAGTCCTACGAGCAGTACTTC
TRBV5-1	TRBJ2-1	TRBD1	once	CASSPRQGRYNEQFF	TGCGCCAGCAGCCCGCGACAGGGGAGGTACAATGAGCAGTTCTTC
TRBV9	TRBJ2-1	TRBD2	.	CASSESGGAYNEQFF	TGTGCCAGCAGCGAGAGCGGGGGGGCTTACAATGAGCAGTTCTTC
TRBV28	TRBJ1-2	.	.	CASSGESTWGYTF	TGTGCCAGCAGTGGGGAGTCAACATGGGGTTACACCTTC
TRBV19	TRBJ2-3	.	.	CASKDLTVQALTDTQYF	TGTGCCAGTAAAGACCTGACAGTTCAAGCCCTCACAGATACGCAGTATTTT
TRBV6-5	TRBJ2-7	.	.	CASRDMATYEQYF	TGTGCCAGCCGGGACATGGCAACCTACGAGCAGTACTTC
TRBV10-3	TRBJ1-6	.	.	CAIYDGSYNSPLHF	TGTGCCATCTACGACGGGAGCTATAATTCACCCCTCCACTTT
TRBV9	TRBJ2-7	TRBD1	.	CASSDPGTGNEQYF	TGTGCCAGCAGCGACCCCGGGACAGGGAATGAGCAGTACTTC
TRBV19	TRBJ2-5	TRBD1	.	CASRTRQGAGETQYF	TGTGCCAGTAGAACCAGACAGGGGGCAGGGGAGACCCAGTACTTC
TRBV18	TRBJ2-7	.	few	CASSPGAAKEQYF	TGTGCCAGCTCACCAGGGGCGGCGAAAGAGCAGTACTTC
TRBV7-8	TRBJ1-1	TRBD1	.	CASSLGQGAEAFF	TGTGCCAGCAGCTTGGGACAGGGGGCTGAAGCTTTCTTT
TRBV25-1	TRBJ1-4	.	.	CASSEFGGNEKLFF	TGTGCCAGCAGTGAATTCGGAGGTAATGAAAAACTGTTTTTT
TRBV5-6	TRBJ1-5	.	.	CASSLSGVGSNQPQHF	TGTGCCAGCAGCTTGTCAGGGGTCGGGAGCAATCAGCCCCAGCATTTT
TRBV5-1	TRBJ2-6	.	.	CASSFDGTGANVLTF	TGCGCCAGCAGCTTTGACGGGACTGGGGCCAACGTCCTGACTTTC
TRBV7-9	TRBJ2-2	.	few	CASSFVQTGELFF	TGTGCCAGCAGCTTCGTACAGACCGGGGAGCTGTTTTTT
TRBV30	TRBJ1-2	TRBD1	few	CAWSANGQDYGYTF	TGTGCCTGGAGTGCCAACGGACAGGACTATGGCTACACCTTC
TRBV19	TRBJ2-3	.	once	CASSITLQGASTDTQYF	TGTGCCAGTAGTATAACATTACAGGGTGCTAGCACAGATACGCAGTATTTT
TRBV27	TRBJ2-7	.	once	CASAGQSYEQYF	TGTGCCAGCGCGGGACAGTCCTACGAGCAGTACTTC